There are a few counts of the clone carrying this T cell receptor (beta chain). Its antigen is undetermined. The sample comes from a study of T cells after yellow fever vaccination. Study-level information: Preparation of fractions with low cell numbers was performed using SMART-Seq v4 Ultra Low Input. Study outcomes and limitations: It was a weaker secondary response, yet one that peaked faster, at day 5 versus 15.

TCRdb called the 5' RACE reads again in MiXCR, with one record for every CDR3 protein. Among 100,000 to 150,000 distinct CDR3 sequences listed, 7.5% to 10% were seen once. The germline gives CDR1 SGHTA, CDR2 FQGTGA. Trimming took 5 bases from V and 4 from J; bases not matched to a gene: 4. CDR3 length equals 13 residues. The input for sequencing was CD8+ T cells sorted from PBMCs, taken on the day of the yellow fever booster vaccination. The chain is built from TRBV7-3 and TRBJ1-2; 7 positions match TRBD1. The receptor comes from a young man who received the YFV17D yellow fever vaccine. CDR3 amino acids: CASSPGTVYGYTF. The DNA for the CDR3 is TGTGCCAGCAGCCCTGGGACAGTCTATGGCTACACCTTC.